These T cell receptor beta chains were read from a single sample in a study of blood T cells in healthy people across ages. Each CDR3 protein is one row after TCRdb ran MiXCR on the 5' RACE reads. The table shows 1.5 million to 2 million distinct CDR3 sequences, with roughly two fifths occurring only once. The sequenced sample was blood. These receptors were obtained from a human donor in good health. The CDR3 runs from the conserved cysteine through the conserved F or W. Fields, in order: D gene, J gene, V gene, clone size, CDR3 protein, CDR3 DNA. A D gene is named only where the DNA matches it firmly. A row's size may be missing; if present it is once, few, many or a size class.

D gene: NA
J gene: TRBJ1-2
V gene: TRBV6-2/TRBV6-3
clone size: NA
CDR3 protein: CASRRGDRIYNYGYTF
CDR3 DNA: TGTGCCAGCAGACGAGGAGACAGGATATATAACTATGGCTACACCTTC

D gene: NA
J gene: TRBJ2-4
V gene: TRBV7-2
clone size: few
CDR3 protein: CASSSDSWGNIQYF
CDR3 DNA: TGTGCCAGCAGCTCGGACAGTTGGGGAAACATTCAGTACTTC

D gene: NA
J gene: TRBJ1-2
V gene: TRBV3-1
clone size: NA
CDR3 protein: CASSQYSGYTF
CDR3 DNA: TGTGCCAGCAGCCAATATAGTGGCTACACCTTC

D gene: TRBD1
J gene: TRBJ1-1
V gene: TRBV12-3/TRBV12-4
clone size: NA
CDR3 protein: CASSFYLGGQTIEAFF
CDR3 DNA: TGTGCCAGCAGTTTTTATTTAGGGGGCCAAACGATTGAAGCTTTCTTT

D gene: NA
J gene: TRBJ2-3
V gene: TRBV9
clone size: NA
CDR3 protein: CASSANPRQSTDTQYF
CDR3 DNA: TGTGCCAGCAGCGCGAACCCCCGACAGAGCACAGATACGCAGTATTTT

D gene: NA
J gene: TRBJ1-2
V gene: TRBV6-1
clone size: NA
CDR3 protein: CASNQGNYGYTF
CDR3 DNA: TGTGCCAGTAACCAGGGGAACTATGGCTACACCTTC

D gene: NA
J gene: TRBJ1-2
V gene: TRBV20-1
clone size: NA
CDR3 protein: CSARDLVGQHGYTF
CDR3 DNA: TGCAGTGCTAGAGATCTGGTGGGGCAGCATGGCTACACCTTC

D gene: NA
J gene: TRBJ2-7
V gene: TRBV7-9
clone size: few
CDR3 protein: CASSLEADSSCEQYF
CDR3 DNA: TGTGCCAGCAGCTTAGAGGCGGATAGCTCCTGCGAGCAGTACTTC

D gene: TRBD2
J gene: TRBJ2-1
V gene: TRBV6-5
clone size: NA
CDR3 protein: CASSKASGYNEQFF
CDR3 DNA: TGTGCCAGCAGTAAGGCTAGCGGCTACAATGAGCAGTTCTTC

D gene: NA
J gene: TRBJ1-5
V gene: TRBV24-1
clone size: NA
CDR3 protein: CATSDSQGFQPQHF
CDR3 DNA: TGTGCCACCAGTGACTCACAGGGATTTCAGCCCCAGCATTTT

D gene: NA
J gene: TRBJ2-5
V gene: TRBV4-3
clone size: few
CDR3 protein: CASSQDLTGLNKEQYF
CDR3 DNA: TGCGCCAGCAGCCAAGATCTGACAGGATTAAACAAAGAGCAGTACTTC

D gene: NA
J gene: TRBJ2-3
V gene: TRBV24-1
clone size: NA
CDR3 protein: CATSDLRDSDTQYF
CDR3 DNA: TGTGCCACCAGTGATTTAAGGGATAGTGATACGCAGTATTTT

D gene: NA
J gene: TRBJ1-2
V gene: TRBV7-9
clone size: NA
CDR3 protein: CAGSSLNYGYTF
CDR3 DNA: TGTGCCGGCAGCTCCCTGAACTATGGCTACACCTTC

D gene: NA
J gene: TRBJ2-1
V gene: TRBV20-1
clone size: NA
CDR3 protein: CSARDRVGVYNEQFF
CDR3 DNA: TGCAGTGCTAGAGACAGGGTGGGGGTCTACAATGAGCAGTTCTTC

D gene: NA
J gene: TRBJ2-5
V gene: TRBV20-1
clone size: once
CDR3 protein: CSAREEGGPGETQYF
CDR3 DNA: TGTAGTGCTAGAGAGGAGGGGGGACCAGGAGAGACCCAGTACTTC

D gene: NA
J gene: TRBJ1-4
V gene: TRBV12-3/TRBV12-4
clone size: NA
CDR3 protein: CASRGSRGYEKLFF
CDR3 DNA: TGTGCCAGCAGGGGGAGTCGGGGTTACGAAAAACTGTTTTTT

D gene: NA
J gene: TRBJ1-5
V gene: TRBV7-6
clone size: NA
CDR3 protein: CASSLDGGSGGQPQHF
CDR3 DNA: TGTGCCAGCAGCTTAGACGGTGGTAGCGGAGGTCAGCCCCAGCATTTT

D gene: TRBD1
J gene: TRBJ2-7
V gene: TRBV10-3
clone size: few
CDR3 protein: CAISGDRYEQYF
CDR3 DNA: TGTGCCATCAGCGGGGACAGATACGAGCAGTACTTC

D gene: NA
J gene: TRBJ2-3
V gene: TRBV29-1
clone size: few
CDR3 protein: CSVEGAPADTQYF
CDR3 DNA: TGCAGCGTTGAAGGGGCGCCGGCAGATACGCAGTATTTT

D gene: NA
J gene: TRBJ2-7
V gene: TRBV20-1
clone size: NA
CDR3 protein: CSARDDTHTYEQYF
CDR3 DNA: TGCAGTGCTAGAGACGACACCCATACCTACGAGCAGTACTTC

D gene: NA
J gene: TRBJ2-1
V gene: TRBV29-1
clone size: NA
CDR3 protein: CSVVGGYSYNEQFF
CDR3 DNA: TGCAGCGTTGTTGGGGGCTATTCCTACAATGAGCAGTTCTTC

D gene: TRBD2
J gene: TRBJ2-1
V gene: TRBV11-1
clone size: few
CDR3 protein: CASSLATRGVEQFF
CDR3 DNA: TGTGCCAGCAGCTTAGCGACGCGGGGGGTAGAGCAGTTCTTC

D gene: NA
J gene: TRBJ2-1
V gene: TRBV7-2
clone size: NA
CDR3 protein: CASSFSLDNEQFF
CDR3 DNA: TGTGCCAGCAGCTTCAGCCTGGATAATGAGCAGTTCTTC

D gene: NA
J gene: TRBJ1-2
V gene: TRBV4-3
clone size: NA
CDR3 protein: CASSQDGGGVPDGYTF
CDR3 DNA: TGCGCCAGCAGCCAAGATGGAGGAGGGGTTCCCGATGGCTACACCTTC

D gene: NA
J gene: TRBJ1-2
V gene: TRBV4-2
clone size: NA
CDR3 protein: CASSQREYGYTF
CDR3 DNA: TGTGCCAGCAGCCAACGGGAATATGGCTACACCTTC

D gene: TRBD1
J gene: TRBJ1-2
V gene: TRBV28
clone size: NA
CDR3 protein: CASSLGIHRGYGYTF
CDR3 DNA: TGTGCCAGCAGTTTGGGAATTCACAGGGGATATGGCTACACCTTC

D gene: NA
J gene: TRBJ1-2
V gene: TRBV2
clone size: NA
CDR3 protein: CASSEGRGQLYGYTF
CDR3 DNA: TGTGCCAGCAGTGAAGGACGTGGACAGCTCTATGGCTACACCTTC

D gene: NA
J gene: TRBJ1-6
V gene: TRBV2
clone size: NA
CDR3 protein: CASKGQINSPLHF
CDR3 DNA: TGTGCCAGCAAAGGACAGATAAATTCACCCCTCCACTTT

D gene: NA
J gene: TRBJ1-5
V gene: TRBV7-2
clone size: few
CDR3 protein: CASSLTGTYSNQPQHF
CDR3 DNA: TGTGCCAGCAGCCTCACTGGGACATATAGCAATCAGCCCCAGCATTTT